The present T cell receptor (beta chain) was sequenced within a study of cytomegalovirus exposure and HLA in healthy donors. Note on this clone: What it binds is not known.

The trim removed 3 bases at V and 5 bases at J, leaving 6 bases unmatched. From germline, CDR1 is LNHDA and CDR2 SQIVND (reference sequence). This CDR3 spans 14 amino acids. The PCR was carried out with 60 Vbeta primers and 13 Jbeta primers. Study processing details: An analysis performed later counted roughly 79 million unique TCR beta chains (roughly 9.9 million of them shared). Measured with immunoSEQ multiplex PCR; TCRdb has only the in-frame clones, and not every one. The V and J calls and clone size were taken over from that table, and D and trimming were inferred from the DNA. The sample consists of more than 200,000 clones, about 80% of them appearing once. Study-wide points: Presence/absence analyses took donor sequencing depth as roughly uniform. For TCR beta chains, V- and J-gene trimming was later linked to a missense DCLRE1C variant. Analyzed later, association rates of TCRs varied across HLA loci, with DRB1 most and HLA-C fewest.

This chain uses TRBV19 with TRBJ1-1; 7 positions agree with TRBD1. The sequenced sample consisted of PBMCs. This clonotype was sampled from a man between 35 and 55 years old in good health and CMV-seropositive. CDR3 in DNA: TGTGCCAGTAGTATGAAGGGGGCTTGGACTGAAGCTTTCTTT. The encoded protein is CASSMKGAWTEAFF. The entire variable domain, with the rest obtained from reference TRBV19 and TRBJ1-1, is as follows: DGGITQSPKYLFRKEGQNVTLSCEQNLNHDAMYWYRQDPGQGLRLIYYSQIVNDFQKGDIAEGYSVSREKKESFPLTVTSAQKNPTAFYLCASSMKGAWTEAFFGQGTRLTVV.